The 15 T cell receptor beta chains given below trace back to one sample, sequenced in a study of blood T cell repertoires in COVID-19 (dated by TCRdb to 2018 to 2021). Receptor libraries were prepared by the immunoSEQ multiplex PCR assay. Drawn from immuneACCESS, this table holds only the in-frame rearrangements with V and J called that TCRdb kept. Clones are partly lost; checked studies trace under half to an unresolved V gene and leave the rest unexplained. Across this sample there are under 150,000 clones, with around 76% seen only once. About 4% of the sample is in the top ten clones. The sequencing input was peripheral blood. The receptors here all came from a man aged 55 to 70 with acute or convalescent COVID-19.

This clone was detected only a few times. The chain combines TRBV6-5 with TRBJ1-6; TRBD1 might be the D (5 bases). This CDR3 spans 14 amino acids. Germline-derived CDR1 and CDR2 are MNHEY and SVGAGI. V dropped 8 bases and J dropped 6 bases, with 14 bases sitting between them. CDR3 bases: TGTGCCAGCGGGGGGGGAGTGTTTAATTCACCCCTCCACTTT. This encodes CASGGGVFNSPLHF.

V is TRBV11-2 and J is TRBJ2-5; perhaps TRBD2 as D (5 bases). Deletions cut 3 bases from V and 5 bases from J, with 7 bases between. Germline CDR1 SGHAT, CDR2 FQNNGV. CDR3 length equals 12 residues. In DNA form, the CDR3 reads TGTGCCAGCAGCTTGTCGGGGGAGACCCAGTACTTC. This translates into CASSLSGETQYF.

The chain recombines TRBV5-1 with TRBJ2-5, with D possibly matching TRBD2 (6 bases). The CDR3 runs 15 residues. Looked up from germline, CDR1 is SGHRS and CDR2 is YFSETQ. Trimming pared 4 bases from V and 2 bases from J, leaving 15 bases between. DNA for the CDR3: TGCGCCAGCAGCCAGAATGTGGGGGGACAAGAGACCCAGTACTTC. Its translation is CASSQNVGGQETQYF.

This clone was seen once. The V call is TRBV10-1, the J call TRBJ2-4; TRBD2 is a possible D gene (7 bases). Trimming removed 5 bases from V and 0 bases from J, with 14 bases in between. This CDR3 region has 16 residues. Germline V gene lookup returns CDR1 WNHNN and CDR2 SYGVQD (reference sequence). The CDR3: CASSKERGQAKNIQYF. The CDR3 DNA reads TGCGCCAGCAGTAAGGAGCGGGGACAAGCCAAAAACATTCAGTACTTC.

The genes are TRBV3-1 (or the pseudogene TRBV3-2) and TRBJ2-7; the D gene is possibly TRBD1 (5 bases). The CDR3 runs 13 residues. Per germline, CDR1 LGHDT and CDR2 YNNKEL (reference sequence). V was pared by 0 bases and J by 7 bases, with 10 bases between. The CDR3 protein is CASSQDRDREQYF. The CDR3 region has the DNA TGTGCCAGCAGCCAAGACAGGGATCGGGAGCAGTACTTC.

The chain has TRBV10-1 and TRBJ2-5, with D uncertain. V was clipped by 3 bases and J by 5 bases, with 13 bases between them. The germline CDR1 and CDR2 sequences are WNHNN and SYGVQD (reference sequence). This CDR3 region has 14 residues. CDR3 coding DNA: TGCGCCAGCAGTGATCCTGGGCTCCGGGAGACCCAGTACTTC. Its translation is CASSDPGLRETQYF.

Only a few counts were recorded for this clone. The chain is built from TRBV10-2 and TRBJ2-3; possible D gene TRBD1, 5 bases. The CDR3 runs to 14 residues. V was shortened by 6 bases and J by 3 bases, with 13 bases between the two germline ends. Looked up from germline, CDR1 is WSHSY and CDR2 is SAAADI. The CDR3 here is CASSPRRQTDTQYF. The DNA of the CDR3 is TGCGCCAGCAGCCCCCGGCGACAGACAGATACGCAGTATTTT.

The table lists this clone with a few counts. The genes are TRBV6-6 and TRBJ2-7, with 13 nucleotides matching TRBD2. The trim removed 6 bases at V and 2 bases at J, leaving 7 bases unmatched. CDR1 and CDR2 (germline): MNHNY, SVGAGI (reference sequence). The CDR3 has 16 residues. The CDR3 protein is CASRGLAGLFTYEQYF. DNA for the CDR3: TGTGCCAGCAGGGGACTAGCGGGACTATTTACCTACGAGCAGTACTTC.

The V gene is TRBV19, the J gene TRBJ2-5, with TRBD2 matching 10 bases. The J segment lost 7 bases and the V segment lost 3 bases, leaving 8 bases of the junction unmatched. Germline loops: CDR1 LNHDA, CDR2 SQIVND (reference sequence). The CDR3 length is 15 residues. The CDR3 nucleotides are TGTGCCAGTAGTATGACAGCGGGAGGGCCGGGGACCCAGTACTTC. Its translation: CASSMTAGGPGTQYF.

The chain has TRBV2 and TRBJ2-3, with D tentatively TRBD2 (6 bases). Germline lookup yields CDR1 SNHLY and CDR2 FYNNEI. This CDR3 region has 15 residues. V lost 5 bases to trimming and J lost 2 bases, with 14 bases between them. This chain's CDR3 is CASSTGLLFTDTQYF. CDR3 DNA: TGTGCCAGCAGTACGGGACTCCTTTTCACAGATACGCAGTATTTT.

The chain links TRBV5-4 to TRBJ1-4; tentatively, D is TRBD1 (6 bases). V was trimmed by 0 bases and J by 2 bases, leaving 11 bases between them. The CDR3 has 16 amino acids. Per germline, CDR1 SGHNT and CDR2 YYREEE (reference sequence). CDR3 protein: CASSLEQGRTNEKLFF. The DNA of the CDR3 is TGTGCCAGCAGCTTGGAACAGGGAAGGACTAATGAAAAACTGTTTTTT.

V usage is TRBV6-2 or TRBV6-3 and J usage is TRBJ2-2, with TRBD2 matching over 8 bases. Unmatched junction bases numbered 9, after V lost 4 bases and J lost 5 bases. This CDR3 region has 16 residues. In germline, CDR1 is MNHEY, CDR2 SVGEGT. CDR3 amino acids: CASSFPAGAHTGELFF. The CDR3 DNA sequence: TGTGCCAGCAGTTTTCCAGCGGGAGCTCATACCGGGGAGCTGTTTTTT.

The rearrangement uses TRBV2 and TRBJ2-3; weak D call: TRBD2 (5 bases). The CDR3 has 15 residues. Trimming removed 8 bases from V and 2 bases from J, with 17 bases in between. The germline V gene has CDR1 SNHLY and CDR2 FYNNEI. CDR3 DNA sequence: TGTGCCAGCCTGAGGGCAGTGTCCTACACAGATACGCAGTATTTT. As protein: CASLRAVSYTDTQYF.

The rearrangement uses TRBV2 and TRBJ2-1, with 9 nucleotides matching TRBD1. V trimming: 6 bases; J trimming: 9 bases; junction bases outside the gene matches: 9. The CDR3 consists of 14 residues. CDR1 and CDR2 (germline): SNHLY, FYNNEI. CDR3 amino acids: CASSARTGDGEQFF. As DNA, the CDR3 is TGTGCCAGCAGCGCCCGGACAGGGGACGGTGAGCAGTTCTTC.

V usage is TRBV18 and J usage is TRBJ2-6; TRBD1 is a possible D gene (5 bases). V was clipped by 0 bases and J by 0 bases, with 12 bases between them. CDR1 is KGHSH, CDR2 LQKENI, per germline. The CDR3 is 18 residues long. The CDR3 sequence: CASSPPETEISGANVLTF. Here the CDR3 DNA reads TGTGCCAGCTCACCACCTGAGACAGAAATCTCTGGGGCCAACGTCCTGACTTTC.